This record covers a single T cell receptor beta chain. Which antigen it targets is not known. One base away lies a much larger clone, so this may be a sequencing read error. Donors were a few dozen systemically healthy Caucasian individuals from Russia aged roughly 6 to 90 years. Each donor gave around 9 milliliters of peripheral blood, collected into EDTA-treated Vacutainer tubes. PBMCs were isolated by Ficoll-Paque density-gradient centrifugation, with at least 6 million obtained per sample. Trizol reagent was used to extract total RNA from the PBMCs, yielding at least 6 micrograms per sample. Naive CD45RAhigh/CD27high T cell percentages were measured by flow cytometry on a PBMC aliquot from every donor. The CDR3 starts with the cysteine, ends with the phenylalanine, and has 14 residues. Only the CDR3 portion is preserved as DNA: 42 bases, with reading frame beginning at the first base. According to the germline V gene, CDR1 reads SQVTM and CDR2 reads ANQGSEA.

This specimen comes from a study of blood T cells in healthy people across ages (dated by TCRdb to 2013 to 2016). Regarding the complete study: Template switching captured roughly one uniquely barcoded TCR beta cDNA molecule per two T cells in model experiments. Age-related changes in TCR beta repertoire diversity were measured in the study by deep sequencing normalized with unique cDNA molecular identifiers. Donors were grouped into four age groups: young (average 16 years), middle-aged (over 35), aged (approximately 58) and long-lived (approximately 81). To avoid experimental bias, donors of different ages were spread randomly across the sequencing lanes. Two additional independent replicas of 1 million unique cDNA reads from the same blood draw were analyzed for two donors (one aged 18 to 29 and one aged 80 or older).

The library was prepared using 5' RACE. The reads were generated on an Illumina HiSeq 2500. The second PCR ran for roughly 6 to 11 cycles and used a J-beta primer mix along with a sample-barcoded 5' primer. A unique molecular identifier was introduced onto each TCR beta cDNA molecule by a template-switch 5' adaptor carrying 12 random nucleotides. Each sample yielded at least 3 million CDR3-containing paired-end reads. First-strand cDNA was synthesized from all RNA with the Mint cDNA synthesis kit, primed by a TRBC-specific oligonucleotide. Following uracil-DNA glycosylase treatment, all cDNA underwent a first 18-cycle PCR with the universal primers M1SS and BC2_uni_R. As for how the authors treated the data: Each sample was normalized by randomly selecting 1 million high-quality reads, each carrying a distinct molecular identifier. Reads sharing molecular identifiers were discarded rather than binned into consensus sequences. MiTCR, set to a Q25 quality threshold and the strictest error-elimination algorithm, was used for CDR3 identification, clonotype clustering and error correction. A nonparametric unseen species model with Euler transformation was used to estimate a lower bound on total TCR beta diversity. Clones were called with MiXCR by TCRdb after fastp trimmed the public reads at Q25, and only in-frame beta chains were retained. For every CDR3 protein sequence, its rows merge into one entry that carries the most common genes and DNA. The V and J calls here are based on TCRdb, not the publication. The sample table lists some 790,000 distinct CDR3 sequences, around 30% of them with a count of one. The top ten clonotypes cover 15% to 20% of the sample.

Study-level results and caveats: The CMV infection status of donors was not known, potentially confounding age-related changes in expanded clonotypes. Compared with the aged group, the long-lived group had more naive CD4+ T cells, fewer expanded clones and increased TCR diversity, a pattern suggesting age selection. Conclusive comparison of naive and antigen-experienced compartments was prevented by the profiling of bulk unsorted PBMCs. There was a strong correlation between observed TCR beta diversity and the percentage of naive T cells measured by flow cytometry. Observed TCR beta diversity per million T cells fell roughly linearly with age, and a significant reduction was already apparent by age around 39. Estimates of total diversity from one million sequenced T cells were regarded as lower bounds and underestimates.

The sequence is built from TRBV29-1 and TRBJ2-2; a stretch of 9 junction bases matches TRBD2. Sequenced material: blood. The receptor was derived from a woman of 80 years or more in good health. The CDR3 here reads CSARLAVNTGERFF. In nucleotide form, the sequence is TGCAGCGCGCGACTAGCGGTGAACACCGGGGAGCGGTTTTTT.